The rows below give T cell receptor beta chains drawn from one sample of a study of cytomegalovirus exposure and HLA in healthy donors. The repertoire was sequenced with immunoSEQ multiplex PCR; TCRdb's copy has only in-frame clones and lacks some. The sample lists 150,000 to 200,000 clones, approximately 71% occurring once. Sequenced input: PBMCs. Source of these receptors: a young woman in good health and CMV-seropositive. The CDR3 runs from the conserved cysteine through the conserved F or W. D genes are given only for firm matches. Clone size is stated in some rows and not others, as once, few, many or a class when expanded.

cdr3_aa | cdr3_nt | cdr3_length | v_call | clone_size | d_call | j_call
CASSQPRDRGNEQFF | TGCGCCAGCAGCCAACCAAGGGACAGGGGTAATGAGCAGTTCTTC | 15 | TRBV4-1 | NA | TRBD1 | TRBJ2-1
CASSPSGGPAYEQYF | TGCGCCAGCAGCCCGAGCGGGGGGCCGGCCTACGAGCAGTACTTC | 15 | TRBV4-1 | NA | TRBD2 | TRBJ2-7
CASSLSRYEQFF | TGTGCCAGCAGTTTATCTAGATATGAGCAGTTCTTC | 12 | TRBV27 | few | NA | TRBJ2-1
CASSTTGGSGETQYF | TGTGCCAGCAGCACTACTGGGGGGTCCGGGGAGACCCAGTACTTC | 15 | TRBV5-5 | NA | NA | TRBJ2-5
CATSPTRGSSRGYTF | TGTGCCACCAGCCCCACCCGGGGATCTTCGCGAGGCTACACCTTC | 15 | TRBV15 | NA | NA | TRBJ1-2
CASSARTGTNHQPQHF | TGTGCCAGTAGTGCGCGAACCGGGACAAACCATCAGCCCCAGCATTTT | 16 | TRBV19 | NA | NA | TRBJ1-5
CASSQELAKNIQYF | TGCGCCAGCAGCCAAGAACTAGCCAAAAACATTCAGTACTTC | 14 | TRBV4-1 | NA | NA | TRBJ2-4
CASSGQGDYEQYF | TGTGCCAGCAGCGGACAGGGGGACTACGAGCAGTACTTC | 13 | TRBV9 | NA | TRBD1 | TRBJ2-7
CASSGTGVLNQPQHF | TGTGCCAGCAGTGGGACAGGGGTCCTGAATCAGCCCCAGCATTTT | 15 | TRBV6-1 | NA | TRBD1 | TRBJ1-5
CASSLEAYGYTF | TGTGCCAGCAGCTTAGAAGCTTATGGCTACACCTTC | 12 | TRBV7-9 | NA | NA | TRBJ1-2
CASSARRTEAFF | TGTGCCAGCAGTGCTCGGAGGACTGAAGCTTTCTTT | 12 | TRBV2 | few | NA | TRBJ1-1
CASSQDKSGGTSGANVLTF | TGCGCCAGCAGCCAAGATAAGAGCGGGGGGACTTCTGGGGCCAACGTCCTGACTTTC | 19 | TRBV4-1 | NA | TRBD2 | TRBJ2-6
CASSLVAGHQPQHF | TGTGCCAGCAGCTTGGTGGCAGGGCATCAGCCCCAGCATTTT | 14 | TRBV5-8 | few | NA | TRBJ1-5
CASSHSRVRGAETQYF | TGTGCCAGCAGCCACTCTCGGGTCAGGGGTGCGGAGACCCAGTACTTC | 16 | TRBV4-2 | NA | NA | TRBJ2-5
CASSLEGGGTDTQYF | TGCGCCAGCAGCCTGGAGGGAGGGGGAACAGATACGCAGTATTTT | 15 | TRBV5-1 | few | NA | TRBJ2-3
CASSLSILGDSPLHF | TGTGCCAGCAGCTTGAGTATACTCGGGGATTCACCCCTCCACTTT | 15 | TRBV5-4 | NA | NA | TRBJ1-6
CASRRQVSGDEQFF | TGTGCCAGCAGGCGACAAGTCTCCGGCGATGAGCAGTTCTTC | 14 | TRBV2 | NA | NA | TRBJ2-1
CASSQTGTRGEKLFF | TGCGCCAGCAGCCAAACCGGGACCAGGGGTGAAAAACTGTTTTTT | 15 | TRBV5-1 | few | NA | TRBJ1-4
CASNTQREQFF | TGTGCCAGCAACACCCAGAGGGAGCAGTTCTTC | 11 | TRBV5-4 | NA | NA | TRBJ2-1
CASSPPGGGVNYGYTF | TGTGCCAGCTCACCACCGGGAGGTGGTGTTAACTATGGCTACACCTTC | 16 | TRBV18 | NA | NA | TRBJ1-2
CASRKTTGLGEQFF | TGTGCCAGCAGGAAGACGACAGGGTTGGGTGAGCAGTTCTTC | 14 | TRBV6-5 | NA | TRBD1 | TRBJ2-1
CASSLGANTEAFF | TGTGCCAGCAGCTTAGGAGCGAACACTGAAGCTTTCTTT | 13 | TRBV11-3 | NA | NA | TRBJ1-1
CASSLGSTGGRTGELFF | TGCGCCAGCAGCTTGGGGTCGACAGGGGGTAGGACCGGGGAGCTGTTTTTT | 17 | TRBV5-1 | few | TRBD1 | TRBJ2-2
CSVVPAGLATYEQYF | TGCAGCGTTGTCCCTGCGGGACTAGCGACCTACGAGCAGTACTTC | 15 | TRBV29-1 | NA | TRBD2 | TRBJ2-7
CASSFTRGETQYF | TGTGCCAGCAGCTTCACTAGGGGGGAGACCCAGTACTTC | 13 | TRBV5-6 | NA | NA | TRBJ2-5
CASSEPRTGDTEAFF | TGTGCCAGCAGTGAGCCGAGGACAGGGGACACTGAAGCTTTCTTT | 15 | TRBV25-1 | NA | TRBD1 | TRBJ1-1
CASSWGAGANVLTF | TGTGCCAGCAGCTGGGGGGCTGGGGCCAACGTCCTGACTTTC | 14 | TRBV5-4 | few | NA | TRBJ2-6
CASSLQGKTQYF | TGTGCCAGCAGTTTACAGGGGAAGACCCAGTACTTC | 12 | TRBV11-2 | NA | TRBD1 | TRBJ2-5
CASSVRQGAKNIQYF | TGTGCCAGCAGCGTAAGACAGGGAGCCAAAAACATTCAGTACTTC | 15 | TRBV6-5 | NA | TRBD1 | TRBJ2-4
CASSQDRTGESPLHF | TGCGCCAGCAGCCAAGATCGTACAGGGGAATCACCCCTCCACTTT | 15 | TRBV4-1 | NA | TRBD1 | TRBJ1-6
CASSPFVSSGTQYF | TGTGCCAGCAGTCCGTTCGTTAGCTCCGGTACGCAGTATTTT | 14 | TRBV27 | NA | NA | TRBJ2-3
CASSLGLVRTSFPETQYF | TGTGCCAGCAGCTTAGGTTTGGTGCGGACTAGCTTCCCAGAGACCCAGTACTTC | 18 | TRBV7-3 | NA | TRBD2 | TRBJ2-5
CASSLSRASTEAFF | TGTGCCAGCAGCTTAAGCAGGGCGAGCACTGAAGCTTTCTTT | 14 | TRBV7-2 | few | NA | TRBJ1-1
CASSVDPGTGSEAFF | TGTGCCAGCAGCGTAGATCCTGGGACAGGGTCCGAAGCTTTCTTT | 15 | TRBV9 | NA | TRBD1 | TRBJ1-1
CASSQVGTGILNTEAFF | TGCGCCAGCAGCCAAGTGGGGACAGGGATCTTAAACACTGAAGCTTTCTTT | 17 | TRBV4-3 | NA | TRBD1 | TRBJ1-1
CASSLTGVAQPQHF | TGTGCCAGCAGTTTGACAGGGGTGGCTCAGCCCCAGCATTTT | 14 | TRBV27 | NA | TRBD1 | TRBJ1-5
CSVENQAREQYF | TGCAGCGTTGAAAACCAGGCTCGCGAGCAGTACTTC | 12 | TRBV29-1 | few | NA | TRBJ2-7
CASSPPGESTDTQYF | TGTGCCAGCTCACCACCAGGGGAATCCACAGATACGCAGTATTTT | 15 | TRBV18 | NA | NA | TRBJ2-3
CAWSKGQGAWGGLETQYF | TGTGCCTGGAGTAAGGGACAGGGGGCATGGGGCGGTCTAGAGACCCAGTACTTC | 18 | TRBV30 | few | TRBD1 | TRBJ2-5
CASSLGQGMNQPQHF | TGTGCCAGCAGCTTGGGACAGGGGATGAATCAGCCCCAGCATTTT | 15 | TRBV7-9 | NA | TRBD1 | TRBJ1-5
CASSLAGQGLRNEQFF | TGCGCCAGCAGCTTGGCCGGCCAGGGACTTCGCAATGAGCAGTTCTTC | 16 | TRBV5-1 | NA | NA | TRBJ2-1
CASSSPYETQYF | TGTGCCAGCAGCTCCCCCTACGAGACCCAGTACTTC | 12 | TRBV5-8 | NA | NA | TRBJ2-5
CASSRPKIREQRERNEQYF | TGTGCCAGCAGCCGACCCAAAATCCGGGAGCAGCGGGAGAGGAACGAGCAGTACTTC | 19 | TRBV7-3 | NA | TRBD2 | TRBJ2-7
CASKSGRVTDTQYF | TGTGCCAGCAAGAGCGGGAGAGTCACAGATACGCAGTATTTT | 14 | TRBV6-5 | NA | TRBD2 | TRBJ2-3
CARSRGPRPYEQYF | TGCGCCAGATCCAGGGGGCCTCGCCCCTACGAGCAGTACTTC | 14 | TRBV5-1 | NA | TRBD1 | TRBJ2-7